This T cell receptor (beta chain) was observed in a study of PD-L1 blockade in urothelial cancer. Germline CDR1 is LNHDA and CDR2 is SQIVND (reference sequence). V was clipped by 5 bases and J by 9 bases; unmatched bases: 4. The CDR3 loop spans 14 amino acids. Time point noted: pretreatment peripheral blood. Produced via immunoSEQ multiplex PCR; TCRdb's table is partial and in-frame only. The data show fewer than 100,000 clones, 70% to 90% seen once. This TCR derives from a man aged 40-49 years with urothelial cancer. The V and J genes are TRBV19 and TRBJ2-1, with 13 positions matching TRBD2. The material was PBMCs, obtained around atezolizumab (anti-PD-L1) treatment. DNA of the CDR3: TGTGCCAGTAGTGGACTAGCGGGAGTTCCTGAGCAGTTCTTC. This sequence encodes CASSGLAGVPEQFF.